This is a list of T cell receptor beta chains from one sample in a study of CXCR3-negative and CXCR3-positive naive CD8 T cells. TCRdb processed the 5' RACE reads again and assigns one entry to each CDR3 protein, with no DNA. The table gives 45,000 to 75,000 distinct CDR3 sequences; the top ten clones make up around 0.45% of it. The sequencing input was naive CXCR3- CD8+ T cells from blood. The origin of the receptors is a human donor in good health. Some clones in this sample may be carry-over from other donors' samples. Each CDR3 is given with its conserved first and last residue. Some rows have no size entry. The others give once, few or many, or a class for an expanded clone.

j_call v_call clone_size cdr3_aa
TRBJ2-2 TRBV6-5 . CASSRTGIPLTGELFF
TRBJ1-2 TRBV29-1 . CSVDEGTYGYTF
TRBJ2-1 TRBV25-1 . CASSEHGQAEQFF
TRBJ2-7 TRBV20-1 . CSARRLAGDSYEQYF
TRBJ1-4 TRBV10-3 . CAISAGDTTNEKLFF
TRBJ2-1 TRBV5-1 . CASSIPRLAGENEQFF
TRBJ1-2 TRBV9 . CASSVGQPYGYTF
TRBJ2-7 TRBV4-3 . CASSQDEGAPYEQYF
TRBJ2-1 TRBV14 . CASSQFASGGANEQFF
TRBJ2-2 TRBV7-8 . CASSLPVEGLAQNTGELFF
TRBJ1-5 TRBV6-2/TRBV6-3 . CASSPGHRQHF
TRBJ2-7 TRBV20-1 . CSAIDSSSYEQYF
TRBJ2-5 TRBV29-1 . CSVDSRNQETQYF
TRBJ1-1 TRBV20-1 . CSARAIRDVDTEAFF
TRBJ2-2 TRBV14 . CASGYRKNTGELFF
TRBJ2-2 TRBV23-1 . CASSQTHFAGGRGPNTGELFF
TRBJ2-5 TRBV11-2 . CASSLVPSGGTQETQYF
TRBJ2-1 TRBV7-9 . CASSLGGEGEQFF
TRBJ2-7 TRBV27 . CASSLSGANYEQYF
TRBJ2-7 TRBV25-1 . CASSAPPLPYEQYF
TRBJ2-7 TRBV7-3 . CASSFGQGTYEQYF
TRBJ1-1 TRBV9 . CASSVEGNGNTEAFF
TRBJ2-7 TRBV5-1 . CASSLEVGDYEQYF
TRBJ2-1 TRBV4-3 . CASSLRLAGEYNEQFF
TRBJ2-7 TRBV4-3 . CASSQGPDRVYEQYF
TRBJ2-7 TRBV4-3 . CASSQDRSNLAYEQYF
TRBJ2-1 TRBV25-1 . CASSEVGEQFF
TRBJ1-1 TRBV5-1 . CASSLPGGQNLNTEAFF
TRBJ2-5 TRBV29-1 . CSVVAWGKQETQYF
TRBJ2-1 TRBV6-1 . CASSPILAGSYNEQFF
TRBJ2-7 TRBV28 . CASSPTSGDLHEQYF
TRBJ2-7 TRBV7-9 . CASSRLRDSYEQYF
TRBJ2-5 TRBV7-7 medium-sized CASSVGTDQETQYF
TRBJ2-1 TRBV7-9 . CASSSNQQGAWIYEQFF
TRBJ1-1 TRBV25-1 . CASSELGGGTEAFF
TRBJ1-2 TRBV29-1 . CSVVGDMHYGYTF
TRBJ1-3 TRBV4-2 . CASSQAPDSGNTIYF
TRBJ2-1 TRBV7-3 . CASSPSGMAYNEQFF
TRBJ2-7 TRBV29-1 . CSAGGGHEQYF
TRBJ2-3 TRBV4-3 . CASSQDGTSGGPDTQYF
TRBJ1-1 TRBV27 . CASSFNTDAAEAFF
TRBJ1-2 TRBV29-1 . CSVDQHGRTSYGYTF
TRBJ2-3 TRBV11-3 . CASSPPKVSGNTDTQYF
TRBJ2-1 TRBV20-1 . CSARARTDNEQFF
TRBJ1-2 TRBV29-1 . CSVGTGDDGYTF
TRBJ2-7 TRBV4-2 . CASSLDAGVREQYF
TRBJ2-1 TRBV7-7 . CASSIPGGEQFF
TRBJ2-7 TRBV14 . CASSQVRGMWNEQYF
TRBJ2-3 TRBV6-4 . CASRGQGRPDTQYF
TRBJ1-5 TRBV7-9 . CASSFWTGGSYQPQHF
TRBJ1-2 TRBV27 . CASSLDRINYGYTF
TRBJ2-3 TRBV4-3 . CASSQEFVGSALDTQYF
TRBJ2-6 TRBV7-2 . CASSYGAVSGANVLTF
TRBJ2-1 TRBV29-1 . CSVGGYNEQFF
TRBJ2-3 TRBV9 . CASSEISLTADTQYF